This passage covers 28 T cell receptor beta chains from one sample sequenced in a study of OX40 agonist ivuxolimab in advanced cancers. Produced via immunoSEQ multiplex PCR; TCRdb's table is partial and in-frame only. Among 65,000 to 75,000 clones listed, roughly four fifths were seen once. The specimen comprised CD4+ or CD8+ T cells sorted from blood, sampled in a trial of the OX40 agonist ivuxolimab. The receptors originated from an adult with an advanced solid tumor such as melanoma, head and neck, liver or kidney cancer.

The sample holds a few counts of this clone. The chain joins TRBV6-1 to TRBJ2-3; TRBD1 matches at 8 bases. CDR3 length: 13 residues. Trimming cost V 7 bases and J 6 bases; bases outside gene matches: 6. Germline-derived CDR1 and CDR2 are MNHNS and SASEGT. DNA of the CDR3: TGTGCCAGCACTAGGACAGGGATCGATACGCAGTATTTT. It translates to CASTRTGIDTQYF.

The chain uses TRBV2 and TRBJ2-2; the match to TRBD1 covers 9 bases. The CDR3 has 15 residues. V lost 6 bases, J lost 6 bases, and 8 bases stayed unmatched. Germline CDR1 is SNHLY and CDR2 is FYNNEI. CDR3 bases: TGTGCCAGCAGGCCCGGGACAGGGATCCCCGGGGAGCTGTTTTTT. It specifies CASRPGTGIPGELFF.

The chain couples TRBV6-4 to TRBJ2-5; no clear D. The germline CDR1 and CDR2 sequences are MRHNA and SNTAGT. The CDR3 covers 16 residues. The V end lost 8 bases, the J end lost 7 bases, and 26 bases lay between the germline ends. Here the CDR3 reads CASAPRLRICIRTQYF. DNA for the CDR3: TGTGCCAGCGCGCCTAGGTTGAGGATATGCATTAGGACCCAGTACTTC.

The CDR3 loop reads CASKTSGSSYNEQFF. The CDR3 DNA follows: TGTGCCAGCAAGACTAGCGGGAGCTCCTACAATGAGCAGTTCTTC. This rearrangement joins TRBV5-4 to TRBJ2-1; 12 bases agree with TRBD2. The CDR3 length is 15 residues. The V and J ends lost 6 bases and 0 bases, in that order; junction bases with no gene match: 1. Germline CDR1 is SGHNT and CDR2 is YYREEE (reference sequence).

The J gene is TRBJ2-3, the V gene TRBV7-2; 9 nucleotides match TRBD2. The V gene end was trimmed by 7 bases and the J gene end by 5 bases; junction bases not matched to a gene: 13. The CDR3 has 16 residues. CDR1 and CDR2 (germline): SGHTA, FQGNSA. The chain's CDR3 is CASTTMGIAGVDTQYF. CDR3 sequence (DNA): TGTGCCAGCACCACCATGGGAATAGCGGGAGTAGATACGCAGTATTTT. Full variable domain (remainder filled in from reference TRBV7-2 and TRBJ2-3): GAGVSQSPSNKVTEKGKDVELRCDPISGHTALYWYRQSLGQGLEFLIYFQGNSAPDKSGLPSDRFSAERTGGSVSTLTIQRTQQEDSAVYLCASTTMGIAGVDTQYFGPGTRLTVL.

This chain's CDR3 is CASSLALAGRSTDTQYF. CDR3 in DNA: TGTGCCAGCAGCTTAGCTCTAGCGGGGAGATCCACAGATACGCAGTATTTT. The genes are TRBV7-9 and TRBJ2-3, with 9 bases fitting TRBD2. V shed 0 bases and J 2 bases; nucleotides not matched to a gene: 6. Looked up from germline, CDR1 is SEHNR and CDR2 is FQNEAQ (reference sequence). The CDR3 runs to 17 residues.

The chain couples TRBV21-1 to TRBJ2-5; no DNA check was done on the table's D call, TRBD1. TRBV21-1 is labeled a pseudogene. The CDR3 is made up of 14 amino acids. The CDR3 DNA sequence: TGTGCCAGCAGCAAAAGGGGGACCAAAGAGACCCAGTACTTC. Encoded protein: CASSKRGTKETQYF.

Written as DNA, the CDR3 is TGTGCCAGCAGCTTAGCGCAGGGGACGAGGGATACGCAGTATTTT. As protein: CASSLAQGTRDTQYF. The J gene is TRBJ2-3, the V gene TRBV7-9, with a tentative D call TRBD1 (6 bases). V was clipped by 0 bases and J by 6 bases, with 13 bases between them. The CDR3 has 15 residues. Germline V gene sequence: CDR1 SEHNR, CDR2 FQNEAQ (reference sequence).

The CDR3 here is CASSSASGSYGYTF. The CDR3 DNA reads TGTGCCAGCAGCTCTGCGTCAGGGTCCTATGGCTACACCTTC. This sequence joins TRBV5-8 and TRBJ1-2; D is perhaps TRBD1 (5 bases). Germline V gene lookup returns CDR1 SGHTS and CDR2 YDEGEE. The V and J ends lost 3 bases and 4 bases respectively, with 13 bases between them. The CDR3 is 14 residues long.

V and J are TRBV29-1 and TRBJ2-2, with TRBD2 identical over 7 bases. From germline, CDR1 is SQVTM and CDR2 ANQGSEA. CDR3 size: 15 residues. V lost 6 bases and J lost 1; bases outside the gene matches: 8. CDR3 coding DNA: TGCAGCGTGACACCCACTAGCGTGAACACCGGGGAGCTGTTTTTT. Translated, it gives CSVTPTSVNTGELFF.

This clone came up a few times. This sample also contains other DNA sequences that code for the same CDR3. V and J are TRBV5-1 and TRBJ2-3; 7 nucleotides align to TRBD1. V was pared by 0 bases and J by 0 bases, with 1 base of the junction left unmatched. Per the germline V gene, CDR1 is SGHRS and CDR2 is YFSETQ. The CDR3 has 15 residues. The CDR3 sequence: CASSLGQGSTDTQYF. In DNA form, the CDR3 reads TGCGCCAGCAGCTTGGGACAGGGAAGCACAGATACGCAGTATTTT.

This clone was found once. The V gene is TRBV7-8, the J gene TRBJ1-6, with 7 bases fitting TRBD1. The CDR3 extends over 15 amino acids. V lost 2 bases, J lost 10 bases, and 8 bases stayed unmatched. Germline V gives CDR1 SGHVS, CDR2 FQNEAQ. CDR3 in DNA: TGTGCCAGCAGCTTACAGTCGCAGGGGGGCTCACCCCTCCACTTT. As protein: CASSLQSQGGSPLHF.

V is TRBV5-6 and J is TRBJ2-6; 8 bases map to TRBD2. CDR3 length: 19 residues. From germline, CDR1 is SGHDT and CDR2 YYEEEE. V dropped 4 bases and J dropped 0; count of bases not matched to a gene: 12. The CDR3 DNA is TGTGCCAGCAGCCTGATATTAGCGGGATGGGGCTCTGGGGCCAACGTCCTGACTTTC. Its protein is CASSLILAGWGSGANVLTF. Full variable domain (remainder filled in from reference TRBV5-6 and TRBJ2-6): DAGVTQSPTHLIKTRGQQVTLRCSPKSGHDTVSWYQQALGQGPQFIFQYYEEEERQRGNFPDRFSGHQFPNYSSELNVNALLLGDSALYLCASSLILAGWGSGANVLTFGAGSRLTVL.

This rearrangement joins TRBV7-9 to TRBJ1-6; a possible D gene is TRBD1 (6 bases). Trimming took 1 base from V and 7 from J, leaving 8 bases between them. CDR3 length: 14 amino acids. The V gene's germline CDR1 is SEHNR and CDR2 FQNEAQ (reference sequence). CDR3 in amino acids: CASSLEGGNSPLHF. The CDR3 nucleotides are TGTGCCAGCAGCTTAGAAGGGGGGAATTCACCCCTCCACTTT. Supplemented by reference TRBV7-9 and TRBJ1-6, the full variable domain reads DTGVSQNPRHKITKRGQNVTFRCDPISEHNRLYWYRQTLGQGPEFLTYFQNEAQLEKSRLLSDRFSAERPKGSFSTLEIQRTEQGDSAMYLCASSLEGGNSPLHFGNGTRLTVT.

This clone occurred a few times. This chain links TRBV28 with TRBJ2-1; the D gene is possibly TRBD1 (6 bases). In germline, CDR1 is MDHEN, CDR2 SYDVKM. There are 18 residues in the CDR3. Trimming stripped 4 bases from V and 9 bases from J, with 28 bases between. CDR3 in amino acids: CASSWVGLGLGGVSEQFF. The DNA for the CDR3 is TGTGCCAGCAGTTGGGTAGGGCTAGGGCTAGGGGGTGTCAGTGAGCAGTTCTTC.

V and J are TRBV28 and TRBJ1-5; tentative D call: TRBD1 (5 bases). Germline CDR1 reads MDHEN; CDR2 reads SYDVKM. V lost 0 bases, J lost 0 bases, and 6 bases lay in between. The CDR3 consists of 15 residues. CDR3 amino acids: CASSLWQGSNQPQHF. Written as DNA, the CDR3 is TGTGCCAGCAGTTTATGGCAGGGTAGCAATCAGCCCCAGCATTTT.

The chain links TRBV29-1 to TRBJ2-2; TRBD1 might be the D (5 bases). Trimming stripped 4 bases from V and 0 bases from J, with 9 bases between. CDR3 length: 14 amino acids. CDR1 is SQVTM, CDR2 ANQGSEA, per germline. The CDR3 nucleotides read TGCAGCGTTGTACAGGTGACGAACACCGGGGAGCTGTTTTTT. As protein: CSVVQVTNTGELFF.

The chain combines TRBV11-2 with TRBJ2-7; TRBD2 agrees at 7 bases. Trimming took 2 bases from V and 5 from J; bases not matched to a gene: 9. Germline V gene lookup returns CDR1 SGHAT and CDR2 FQNNGV. The CDR3 contains 15 residues. CDR3 DNA: TGTGCCAGCAGCTTATCCGCGGGAGTGGCCCACGAGCAGTACTTC. This encodes CASSLSAGVAHEQYF. Complete variable domain (other parts from reference TRBV11-2 and TRBJ2-7): EAGVAQSPRYKIIEKRQSVAFWCNPISGHATLYWYQQILGQGPKLLIQFQNNGVVDDSQLPKDRFSAERLKGVDSTLKIQPAKLEDSAVYLCASSLSAGVAHEQYFGPGTRLTVT.

The rearrangement joins TRBV7-8 to TRBJ2-7, with a weak D call TRBD1 (6 bases). Germline V gives CDR1 SGHVS, CDR2 FQNEAQ. V was trimmed by 4 bases and J by 0 bases, leaving 7 bases between them. The CDR3 totals 13 residues. CDR3 sequence reads: CASSSDSSYEQYF. In nucleotides, the CDR3 is TGTGCCAGCAGCTCGGACAGCTCCTACGAGCAGTACTTC.

The chain employs TRBV2 and TRBJ1-2, with unresolved D. From germline, CDR1 is SNHLY and CDR2 FYNNEI. V was clipped by 3 bases and J by 8 bases, with 13 bases between them. The length of the CDR3 is 13 residues. CDR3 residues: CASSEDLREGYTF. The CDR3 DNA reads as TGTGCCAGCAGTGAGGACCTTCGGGAAGGCTACACCTTC.

This clone was counted a few times. V gene TRBV6-1 combines with J gene TRBJ2-7; the match to TRBD1 covers 7 bases. This CDR3 spans 14 amino acids. V lost 6 bases, J lost 0 bases, and 5 bases stayed unmatched. CDR1 is MNHNS, CDR2 SASEGT, per germline. The CDR3 reads CASREDRSSYEQYV. The CDR3 nucleotides are TGTGCCAGCAGAGAGGACAGGAGCTCCTACGAGCAGTACGTC.

The chain joins TRBV5-1 to TRBJ2-1; 9 bases are a match to TRBD2. Germline V gene data show CDR1 as SGHRS and CDR2 as YFSETQ. V dropped 1 base and J dropped 5; count of bases not matched to a gene: 4. CDR3 length: 15 amino acids. CDR3 region: CASSLQASGNNEQFF. In DNA form, the CDR3 reads TGCGCCAGCAGCTTGCAGGCTAGCGGGAACAATGAGCAGTTCTTC.

The rearrangement links TRBV5-4 to TRBJ2-2; D gene unclear. Trimming removed 4 bases from V and 0 bases from J, with 10 bases in between. The CDR3 runs 15 residues. CDR1 is SGHNT, CDR2 YYREEE, per germline (reference sequence). The CDR3 sequence: CASSRSEANTGELFF. Here the CDR3 DNA reads TGTGCCAGCAGCCGCTCCGAAGCGAACACCGGGGAGCTGTTTTTT.

The rearrangement links TRBV5-6 to TRBJ1-2; D ambiguous. The germline CDR1 and CDR2 sequences are SGHDT and YYEEEE. Trimming took 2 bases from V and 0 from J, leaving 8 bases between them. The CDR3 runs 14 residues. The chain's CDR3 is CASSFTSANYGYTF. CDR3 in DNA: TGTGCCAGCAGCTTTACGTCGGCTAACTATGGCTACACCTTC.

The chain combines TRBV6-8 with TRBJ1-2; 7 nucleotides agree with TRBD1. The J segment lost 4 bases and the V segment lost 6 bases, leaving 14 bases of the junction unmatched. The CDR3 is 16 amino acids. Germline V gene sequence: CDR1 MNHGY, CDR2 SAAAGT. The CDR3 sequence is CASSRTGQLSGYGYTF. In nucleotides, the CDR3 is TGTGCCAGCAGCAGAACGGGACAGTTGAGTGGCTATGGCTACACCTTC.

V is TRBV19 and J is TRBJ2-5, with D tentatively TRBD2 (6 bases). The CDR3 totals 14 residues. In germline, CDR1 is LNHDA, CDR2 SQIVND (reference sequence). Deletions cut 3 bases from V and 7 bases from J, with 15 bases between. CDR3 protein: CASSIRDSPATQYF. CDR3 sequence (DNA): TGTGCCAGTAGTATTAGGGACTCCCCAGCGACCCAGTACTTC.

This clone has a single count. The rearrangement links TRBV5-1 to TRBJ2-1; D is unresolved. Per the germline V gene, CDR1 is SGHRS and CDR2 is YFSETQ. The CDR3 covers 16 residues. V lost 3 bases to trimming and J lost 1 base, with 14 bases between them. CDR3 sequence: CASSWLLTQSYNEQFF. The CDR3 DNA sequence: TGCGCCAGCAGCTGGCTCCTTACCCAATCCTACAATGAGCAGTTCTTC.

In this sample, this clone turned up once. The chain couples TRBV18 to TRBJ1-1, with 7 bases aligning to TRBD1. This CDR3 comprises 16 residues. Trimming cost V 1 base and J 1 base; bases outside gene matches: 6. Germline CDR1 is KGHSH and CDR2 is LQKENI. CDR3 region: CASSPRKPGGNTEAFF. The CDR3 DNA follows: TGTGCCAGCTCACCACGGAAGCCAGGGGGGAACACTGAAGCTTTCTTT.